This entry concerns a single TCR beta chain. Sequencing was performed with immunoSEQ multiplex PCR; in TCRdb, only in-frame clones are kept and a portion is missing. Of about 380,000 clones in the sample, 85% to 95% are singletons; the top ten hold around 0.018%. The data belong to a study of shared T cell receptors in the human thymus. The CDR3 runs to 14 residues. Trimming at V came to 6 bases and at J to 6 bases, leaving 10 bases not matched to a gene. Germline CDR1 and CDR2: MNHNS and SASEGT. The sequence derives from a human donor. The V call is TRBV6-1, the J call TRBJ2-7; the match to TRBD1 covers 8 bases. Sequenced: thymocytes. CDR3 DNA sequence: TGTGCCAGCAGAGCGCAGGGGGCTCGGGGCGAGCAGTACTTC. Residues: CASRAQGARGEQYF.